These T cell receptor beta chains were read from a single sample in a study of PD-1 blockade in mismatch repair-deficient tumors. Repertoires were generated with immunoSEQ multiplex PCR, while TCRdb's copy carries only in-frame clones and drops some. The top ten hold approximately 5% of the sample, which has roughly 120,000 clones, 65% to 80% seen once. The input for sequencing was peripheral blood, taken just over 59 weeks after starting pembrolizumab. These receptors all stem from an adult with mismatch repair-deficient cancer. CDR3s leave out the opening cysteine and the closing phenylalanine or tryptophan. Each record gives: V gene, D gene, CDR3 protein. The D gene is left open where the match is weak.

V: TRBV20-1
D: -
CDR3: SAARGFGYT

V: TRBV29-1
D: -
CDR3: SVGRQGEKLF

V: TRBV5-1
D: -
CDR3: ASSIGTSGSGNTIY

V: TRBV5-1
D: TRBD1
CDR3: ASSLTGAGNTIY

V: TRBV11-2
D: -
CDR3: ASSLGRGHTEAF

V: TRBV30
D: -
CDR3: AWSRFPGTETQY

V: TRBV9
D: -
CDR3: ASTEDLNTEAF

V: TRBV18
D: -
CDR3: ASSPPYGNTEAF

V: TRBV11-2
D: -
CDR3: ASSLGGGGTEAF

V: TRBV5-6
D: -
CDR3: ASSKAGEQF

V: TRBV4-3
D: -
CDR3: ASSQAGAGIYEQY

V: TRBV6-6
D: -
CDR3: ASSPADAPQH

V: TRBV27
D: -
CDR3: ASSYSPLVAEQY

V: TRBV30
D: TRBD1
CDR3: AWNNRGPSNQPQH

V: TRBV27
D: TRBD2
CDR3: ASSLSPQGTALAGGPGTDTQY

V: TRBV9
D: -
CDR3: ASSVVGDLYNEQF

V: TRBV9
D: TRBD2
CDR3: ASSVGTVGGAYEQY

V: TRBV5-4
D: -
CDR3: ASSLGGEANTEAF

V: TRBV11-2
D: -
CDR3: ASSSLRDKTYEQY

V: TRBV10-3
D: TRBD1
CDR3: AAEGTGGTGELF

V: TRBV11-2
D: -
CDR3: ASSSGGRGFSNTEAF

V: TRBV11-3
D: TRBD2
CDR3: ASSLGAGGAYNEQF

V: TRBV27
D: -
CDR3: ASSSGRAEAF

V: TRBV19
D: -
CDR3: ASSMSLGSEQY

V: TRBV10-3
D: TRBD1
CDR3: ASEQGVGGDEQF

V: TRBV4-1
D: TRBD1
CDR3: ASSQELGPGAHRGYSNQPQH

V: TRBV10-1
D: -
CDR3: ASSESLPTGPGAYEQY

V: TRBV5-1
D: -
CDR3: ASSLEQNYGYT

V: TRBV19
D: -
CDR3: ASSIVVGQTLAKNIQY

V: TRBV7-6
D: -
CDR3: ASSLLLGPYNEQF

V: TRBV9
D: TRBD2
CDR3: ASSEGGSGSDTQY

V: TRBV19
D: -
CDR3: ASRPQGFTGELF

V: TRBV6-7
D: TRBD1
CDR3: ASSYPGQPLNTEAF

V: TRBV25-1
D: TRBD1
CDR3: ASSEYSGQGRYEQY

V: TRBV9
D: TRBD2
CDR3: ASSVGGLADTQY

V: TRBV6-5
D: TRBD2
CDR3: ASSSLAESSYNEQF

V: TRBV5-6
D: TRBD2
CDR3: ASSLGLAGGYQETQY

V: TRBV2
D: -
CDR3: ASSEYRNEQF

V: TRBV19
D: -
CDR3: ASSILGTGEQY

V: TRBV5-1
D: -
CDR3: ASSYTGNYGYT

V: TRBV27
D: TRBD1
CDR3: ASRRDRSSYEQY

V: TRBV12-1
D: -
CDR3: ASSRPHCKGGNQPQH

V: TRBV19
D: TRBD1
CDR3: ASSPLGTGLGYT

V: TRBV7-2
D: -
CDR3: ASSIQQGRQETQY

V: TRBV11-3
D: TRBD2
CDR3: ASSLDRLAALNEQF

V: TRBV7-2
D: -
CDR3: ASSWGLGSGGDEQF

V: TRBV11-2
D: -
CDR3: ASSVGSKNIQY

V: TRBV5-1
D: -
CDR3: ASSLAQVNYGYT

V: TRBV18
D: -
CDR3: ASSPPIWEIQGDNEQF

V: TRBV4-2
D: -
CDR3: ASSPGQPANYGYT

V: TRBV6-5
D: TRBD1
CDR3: ASSYRGPRQPQH

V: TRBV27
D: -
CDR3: ASSPDWGSVNTGELF

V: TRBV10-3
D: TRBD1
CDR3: AISESGQGSNQPQH